Sequencing of this T cell receptor (beta chain) was carried out in a study of T cell responses to AZD1222 COVID-19 vaccine. Here immunoSEQ multiplex PCR was the method, and the copy in TCRdb shows in-frame clones only, minus some. This sample has roughly 110,000 clones, with 92% found just once. Sequences were derived from peripheral blood, sampled 28 days after the second AZD1222 dose. This TCR was recovered from an adult who received the AZD1222 COVID-19 vaccine.

For the CDR3, the DNA is TGTGCCAGCAGTTATCGTCGGGGACAGGGGGGGACTGAAGCTTTCTTT. It encodes CASSYRRGQGGTEAFF. This chain links TRBV6-5 with TRBJ1-1, with TRBD1 matching over 11 bases. The CDR3 loop spans 16 amino acids. In germline, CDR1 is MNHEY, CDR2 SVGAGI. V dropped 3 bases and J dropped 5; count of bases not matched to a gene: 8.